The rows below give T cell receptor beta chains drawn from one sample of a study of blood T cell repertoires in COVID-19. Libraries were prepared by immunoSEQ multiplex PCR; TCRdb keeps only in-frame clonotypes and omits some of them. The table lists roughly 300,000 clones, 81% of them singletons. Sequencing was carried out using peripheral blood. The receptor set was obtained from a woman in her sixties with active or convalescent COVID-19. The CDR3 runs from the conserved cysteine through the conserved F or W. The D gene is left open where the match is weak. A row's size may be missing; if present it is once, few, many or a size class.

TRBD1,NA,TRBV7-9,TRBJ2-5,TGTGCCAGCAGCTCCGGGACAGGGTGGAAGACCCAGTACTTC,CASSSGTGWKTQYF
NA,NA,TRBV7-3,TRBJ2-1,TGTGCCAGCAGCCAATCCCCAAGGGGTGGGCAGTTCTTC,CASSQSPRGGQFF
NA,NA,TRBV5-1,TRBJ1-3,TGCGCCAGCAGCTTGACGGTCTCTGGAAACACCATATATTTT,CASSLTVSGNTIYF
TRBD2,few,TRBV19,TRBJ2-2,TGTGCCAGTAGTACCTTAGCGGGGGGCCCCACCGGGGAGCTGTTTTTT,CASSTLAGGPTGELFF
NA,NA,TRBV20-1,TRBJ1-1,TGCAGTGCTAGTAAGGGGGTGAACACTGAAGCTTTCTTT,CSASKGVNTEAFF
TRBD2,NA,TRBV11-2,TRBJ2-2,TGTGCCAGCAGTCATAAACCTCTGGGACTAGGGCACACCGGGGAGCTGTTTTTT,CASSHKPLGLGHTGELFF
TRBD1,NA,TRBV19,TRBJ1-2,TGTGCCAGTAGACAGGGGGCCGGAGCCCGTTTATATGGCTACACCTTC,CASRQGAGARLYGYTF
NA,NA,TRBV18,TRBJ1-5,TGTGCCAGCTCACCACAGACGACAAATCAGCCCCAGCATTTT,CASSPQTTNQPQHF
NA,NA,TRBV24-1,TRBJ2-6,TGTGCCACCAGTGATAAGTGGGAGGAGTACTCTGGGGCCAACGTCCTGACTTTC,CATSDKWEEYSGANVLTF
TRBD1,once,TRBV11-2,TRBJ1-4,TGTGCCAGCAGCTTACCCTCGACAGGGGGCAGAGAAAAACTGTTTTTT,CASSLPSTGGREKLFF
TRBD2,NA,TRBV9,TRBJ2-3,TGTGCCAGCAGCGTTGGGCCGGGACTAGCTGGTCCAGATACGCAGTATTTT,CASSVGPGLAGPDTQYF
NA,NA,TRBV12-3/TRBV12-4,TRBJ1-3,TGTGCCAGCAGCGAGAGGGCCAACACCATATATTTT,CASSERANTIYF
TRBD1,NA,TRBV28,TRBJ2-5,TGTGCCAGCAGGGGGGACAGGGGCGGAGGAGAGACCCAGTACTTC,CASRGDRGGGETQYF
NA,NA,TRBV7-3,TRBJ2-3,TGTGCCAGCAGCCCGCGGGCGGGAACAGATACGCAGTATTTT,CASSPRAGTDTQYF
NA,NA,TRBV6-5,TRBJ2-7,TGTGCCAGCAGTTCCCCTCCGACAGGCTACTACGAGCAGTACTTC,CASSSPPTGYYEQYF
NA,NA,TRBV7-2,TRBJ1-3,TGTGCCAGCAGTTTACCATCTGGAAACACCATATATTTT,CASSLPSGNTIYF
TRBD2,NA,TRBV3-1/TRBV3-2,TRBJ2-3,TGTGCCAGCAGCCCTCGCCGGGGGGCAGATACGCAGTATTTT,CASSPRRGADTQYF
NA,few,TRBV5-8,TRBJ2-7,TGTGCCAGCAGCTATCTCCTCGAGGGCTCCGTATCCTACGAGCAGTACTTC,CASSYLLEGSVSYEQYF
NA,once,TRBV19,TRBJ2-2,TGTGCCAGTAGTATAGCGGCAGGGGCCAACACCGGGGAGCTGTTTTTT,CASSIAAGANTGELFF
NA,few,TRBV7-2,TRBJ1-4,TGTGCCAGCAGCTGGGCAAGTGACAGTGCCGAAAAACTGTTTTTT,CASSWASDSAEKLFF
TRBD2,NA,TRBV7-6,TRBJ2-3,TGTGCCAGCAGCTTAGAAACTAGCGGGGGATATAGCACAGATACGCAGTATTTT,CASSLETSGGYSTDTQYF
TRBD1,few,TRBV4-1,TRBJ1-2,TGCGCCAGCAGCCCCGGACAGGGCGTTTCCTTC,CASSPGQGVSF
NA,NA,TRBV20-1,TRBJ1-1,TGCAGTGCTAGAGCCCGGGGTGAAGCTTTCTTT,CSARARGEAFF
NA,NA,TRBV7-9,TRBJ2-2,TGTGCCAGCAGCTTAGGACAACCCACCGGGGAGCTGTTTTTT,CASSLGQPTGELFF
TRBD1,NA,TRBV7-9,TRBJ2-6,TGTGCCAGCAGCCACCGCGACAGGGGGCTAAACGTCCTGACTTTC,CASSHRDRGLNVLTF
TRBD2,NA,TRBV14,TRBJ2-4,TGTGCCAGCAGCTCGGGACTAGCTCCAAACATTCAGTACTTC,CASSSGLAPNIQYF
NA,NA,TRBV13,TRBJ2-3,TGTGCCAGCAGCTTACGGCTGACTAGCACAGATACGCAGTATTTT,CASSLRLTSTDTQYF
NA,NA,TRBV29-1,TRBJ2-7,TGCAGCGTTGATCAGGGTTACGAGCAGTACTTC,CSVDQGYEQYF
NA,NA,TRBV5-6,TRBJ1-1,TGTGCCAGCAGCTTGGTCCCGGGACACCGAGATGACACTGAAGCTTTCTTT,CASSLVPGHRDDTEAFF
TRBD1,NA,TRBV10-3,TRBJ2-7,TGTGCCATCAGATCCGGGACAGAGGAGCAGTACTTC,CAIRSGTEEQYF
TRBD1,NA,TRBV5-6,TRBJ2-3,TGTGCCAGCAGCTGGGCAGGGGGAAGCACAGATACGCAGTATTTT,CASSWAGGSTDTQYF
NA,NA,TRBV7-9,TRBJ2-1,TGTGCCAGCAGTATAAATGAGCAGTTCTTC,CASSINEQFF
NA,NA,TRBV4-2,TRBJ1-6,TGTGCCAGCAGCCAAGAGCAACAGGGTGGTTCACCCCTCCACTTT,CASSQEQQGGSPLHF
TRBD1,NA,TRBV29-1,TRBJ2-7,TGCAGCGCCCTATCGTACTTGCCGGGACAGGGGTTCCACGAGCAGTACTTC,CSALSYLPGQGFHEQYF
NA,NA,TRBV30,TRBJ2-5,TGTGCCTGGAGTGTCCGAGAGACCCAGTACTTC,CAWSVRETQYF
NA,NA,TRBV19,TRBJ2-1,TGTGCCAGTAGTACCTTGACAGGCCTGGAGTTCTTC,CASSTLTGLEFF
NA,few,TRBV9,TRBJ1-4,TGTGCCAGCAGAGGCACAGGGACCAAACTGTTTTTT,CASRGTGTKLFF
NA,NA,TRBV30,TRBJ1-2,TGTGCCTGGAGGAGGAGCGGGTGGGTTTATGGCTACACCTTC,CAWRRSGWVYGYTF
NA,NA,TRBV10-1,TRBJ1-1,TGCGCCACCCCAGCGGGGGGCATCATGAACACTGAAGCTTTCTTT,CATPAGGIMNTEAFF
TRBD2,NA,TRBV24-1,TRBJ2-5,TGTGCCACCAGTGATTGGACTAGCGGGGGTGCTGAGACCCAGTACTTC,CATSDWTSGGAETQYF
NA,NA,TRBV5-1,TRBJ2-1,TGCGCCAGCAGCGTGCCTAAGGGGGAGTATGAGCAGTTCTTC,CASSVPKGEYEQFF
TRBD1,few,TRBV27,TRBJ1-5,TGTGCCAGCAGTTTGTCTACGGGACAGGCCTCCAATCAGCCCCAGCATTTT,CASSLSTGQASNQPQHF
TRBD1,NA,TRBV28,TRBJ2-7,TGTGCCAGCAGCTACAGGGGGCCAAGCTCCTACGAGCAGTACTTC,CASSYRGPSSYEQYF
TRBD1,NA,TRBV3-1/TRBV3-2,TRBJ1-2,TGTGCCAGCAGCGTGTACAGGGGGCGTAACTATGGCTACACCTTC,CASSVYRGRNYGYTF
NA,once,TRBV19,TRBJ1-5,TGTGCCAGTAGTTCCAAGTCGGCAGGTCCGAATCAGCCCCAGCATTTT,CASSSKSAGPNQPQHF
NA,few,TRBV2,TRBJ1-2,TGTGCCAGCAGGGGGACAAACTATGGCTACACCTTC,CASRGTNYGYTF
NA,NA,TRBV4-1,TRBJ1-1,TGCGCCAGCAGCCAAGATCTCCTCGGGGGCACTGAAGCTTTCTTT,CASSQDLLGGTEAFF
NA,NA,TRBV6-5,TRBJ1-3,TGTGCCAGCAGTCAGTCCCCCTCTGGAAACACCATATATTTT,CASSQSPSGNTIYF
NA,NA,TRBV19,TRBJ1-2,TGTGCCAGTAGGCAACAGGGCTTGTATGGCTACACCTTC,CASRQQGLYGYTF
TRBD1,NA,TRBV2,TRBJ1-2,TGTGCCAGCAGGGAGACAGGGTACTATGGCTACACCTTC,CASRETGYYGYTF
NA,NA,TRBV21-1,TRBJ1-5,TGTGCCAGCAGCAAAAGACACGAATCCACCTCCAATCAGCCCCAGCATTTT,CASSKRHESTSNQPQHF
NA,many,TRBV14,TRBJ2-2,TGTGCCAGCAGCCAAGGGTTAGTTTACACCGGGGAGCTGTTTTTT,CASSQGLVYTGELFF
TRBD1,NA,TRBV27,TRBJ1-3,TGTGCCAGCAGTAAGACAGGGGAGAACACCATATATTTT,CASSKTGENTIYF
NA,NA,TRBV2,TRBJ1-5,TGTGCCAGCACCCCCTACTATAGCAATCAGCCCCAGCATTTT,CASTPYYSNQPQHF
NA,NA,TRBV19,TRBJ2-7,TGTGCCAGTAGTAAAATAGGGACTTACGAGCAGTACTTC,CASSKIGTYEQYF
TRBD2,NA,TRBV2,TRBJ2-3,TGTGCCAGCAGTGAAGGGCTAGCGGGGGGGCCAGATACGCAGTATTTT,CASSEGLAGGPDTQYF
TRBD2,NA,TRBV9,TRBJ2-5,TGTGCCAGCAGCGTAGTGAGTAGCGGGTCGGAGACCCAGTACTTC,CASSVVSSGSETQYF
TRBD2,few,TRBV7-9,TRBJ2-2,TGTGCCAGCAGCGGTCGACTAGCGGTGAACACCGGGGAGCTGTTTTTT,CASSGRLAVNTGELFF
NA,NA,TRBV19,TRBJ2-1,TGTGCCAGTAGTATGCGGACTATTGGTGAGCAGTTCTTC,CASSMRTIGEQFF